This is a list of T cell receptor beta chains from one sample in a study of blood T cell repertoires in COVID-19. The protocol was immunoSEQ multiplex PCR, while the TCRdb copy is restricted to in-frame clones and leaves out a portion. The sample holds around 140,000 clones, 88% seen once. Source material: peripheral blood. These receptors were collected from a man aged 60-69 years with active or convalescent COVID-19. Each CDR3 is given with its conserved first and last residue. Fields, in order: J gene, clone size, V gene, D gene, CDR3 DNA, CDR3 protein. D genes are given only for firm matches. A clone size is listed for some rows: how often the clone was seen (once, few, many), or a class if it is expanded.

>TRBJ2-1|NA|TRBV20-1|TRBD2
TGCAGTGCTAGTCTAGCGGCCTCCTACAATGAGCAGTTCTTC
CSASLAASYNEQFF
>TRBJ2-3|NA|TRBV5-1|NA
TGCGCCAGCAGCTTGGAGCCAGGCCAGTTCACAGATACGCAGTATTTT
CASSLEPGQFTDTQYF
>TRBJ2-3|NA|TRBV7-9|TRBD2
TGTGCCAGCAACCCACTAGCGGGAGTGAAGGATACGCAGTATTTT
CASNPLAGVKDTQYF
>TRBJ1-5|NA|TRBV23-1|TRBD1
TGCGCCAGCAGTCAAGAGACAGGGGAGGGGACCTGGGAGCCCCAGCATTTT
CASSQETGEGTWEPQHF
>TRBJ1-5|NA|TRBV24-1|NA
TGTGCCACCAGTGATGGCGACATCAATCAGCCCCAGCATTTT
CATSDGDINQPQHF
>TRBJ2-1|NA|TRBV6-6|NA
TGTGCCAGCAGCTCCCCCCGGGTCGGGCAGTTCTTC
CASSSPRVGQFF
>TRBJ2-2|NA|TRBV2|NA
TGTGCCAGCACAGGGAACGGTGTAGGGGAGCTGTTTTTT
CASTGNGVGELFF
>TRBJ1-5|NA|TRBV7-8|TRBD1
TGTGCCAGCAGCCTGGACAGGTGGGATCAGGCCCAGCATTTT
CASSLDRWDQAQHF
>TRBJ2-5|NA|TRBV2|NA
TGTGCCAGCAGTCGACAGGGTGGGGGGGAGACCCAGTACTTC
CASSRQGGGETQYF
>TRBJ2-2|NA|TRBV5-6|NA
TGTGCCAGCCCGCCACCCAGGGCCACCGGGGAGCTGTTTTTT
CASPPPRATGELFF
>TRBJ2-7|once|TRBV7-9|TRBD2
TGTGCCAGCAGTTCTACCGGGACTAGCGACCGAACGAGGTCCTACGAGCAGTACTTC
CASSSTGTSDRTRSYEQYF
>TRBJ1-5|few|TRBV5-1|TRBD1
TGCGCCAGCAGCTTGGCAGGGGGCCTTAGTCAGCCCCAGCATTTT
CASSLAGGLSQPQHF
>TRBJ1-5|NA|TRBV30|NA
TGTGCCTGGAGTTTGGGGGCTGTTCAGCCCCAGCATTTT
CAWSLGAVQPQHF
>TRBJ2-5|NA|TRBV6-1|TRBD2
TGTGCCAGCAGTGGAGCGGGAGGGGAGACCCAGTACTTC
CASSGAGGETQYF
>TRBJ2-7|NA|TRBV7-2|NA
TGTGCCAGCAGCCGTCCCGGGGAGCAGTACTTC
CASSRPGEQYF
>TRBJ1-4|NA|TRBV28|NA
TGTGCCAGCAGTTTACCGGCAGGGGATGAAAAACTGTTTTTT
CASSLPAGDEKLFF
>TRBJ2-7|NA|TRBV2|TRBD1
TGTGCCAGCAGCCTACAGGGGGCCTACGAGCAGTACTTC
CASSLQGAYEQYF
>TRBJ2-1|NA|TRBV5-1|NA
TGCGCCAGCAGCGGGGCCACTCGGGATGAGCAGTTCTTC
CASSGATRDEQFF
>TRBJ2-1|NA|TRBV7-2|TRBD2
TGTGCCAGCAGCTTACGGGCTAGCGGGAGGGCCTTCTACAATGAGCAGTTCTTC
CASSLRASGRAFYNEQFF
>TRBJ2-5|NA|TRBV25-1|NA
TGTGCCAGCAGAGGGGTGTACCAAGAGACCCAGTACTTC
CASRGVYQETQYF
>TRBJ2-3|NA|TRBV9|TRBD2
TGTGCCAGCAGCGTAGATCCCGCGGCTAGCGGAACTAGCACAGATACGCAGTATTTT
CASSVDPAASGTSTDTQYF
>TRBJ1-5|NA|TRBV15|NA
TGTGCCACCAGCAGAGTTTCAGGGGCTCAGCCCCAGCATTTT
CATSRVSGAQPQHF
>TRBJ1-1|NA|TRBV5-1|TRBD1
TGCGCCAGCAGCAGGGCGACAGGGCCGAACACTGAAGCTTTCTTT
CASSRATGPNTEAFF
>TRBJ2-7|NA|TRBV27|TRBD2
TGTGCCAGCAGTACCCCTAGCGGCCATCCCTACGAGCAGTACTTC
CASSTPSGHPYEQYF
>TRBJ2-5|once|TRBV7-9|NA
TGTGCCAGCAGCTTAGCAGGGGCCGGAGTACAAGAGACCCAGTACTTC
CASSLAGAGVQETQYF
>TRBJ1-2|NA|TRBV18|NA
TGTGCCAGCTCACCGGGGAGCCCACTCTATGGCTACACCTTC
CASSPGSPLYGYTF
>TRBJ1-5|NA|TRBV6-5|TRBD1
TGTGCCAGCAGTTACGGCGACAGGGGGCCCCAGCATTTT
CASSYGDRGPQHF
>TRBJ1-1|few|TRBV19|TRBD1
TGTGCCAGTAGTGTCGGGGACAGGGTCACTGAAGCTTTCTTT
CASSVGDRVTEAFF
>TRBJ2-1|once|TRBV3-1/TRBV3-2|TRBD2
TGTGCCAGCAGCCTGGCGGCGGGAGGGCCTACGAATGAGCAGTTCTTC
CASSLAAGGPTNEQFF
>TRBJ1-2|NA|TRBV19|TRBD1
TGTGCCAGTAGTATAGTGGCAGGGGGCTCCACGGACTATGGCTACACCTTC
CASSIVAGGSTDYGYTF
>TRBJ2-3|NA|TRBV9|TRBD2
TGTGCCAGCAGCAAGCGGGAGGGCCGTGAAGCAGATACGCAGTATTTT
CASSKREGREADTQYF
>TRBJ1-5|NA|TRBV27|NA
TGTGCCAGCAGTTCGGCCCAGGGATGGAATCAGCCCCAGCATTTT
CASSSAQGWNQPQHF
>TRBJ1-4|NA|TRBV13|NA
TGTGCCAGCAGCTCTCGACAAGGCCAAATGGGAAAACTGTTTTTT
CASSSRQGQMGKLFF
>TRBJ1-4|NA|TRBV30|TRBD1
TGTGCCTGGAGGAAGCGACAGGGGTTGAGCGAAAAACTGTTTTTT
CAWRKRQGLSEKLFF